This TCR beta chain was captured by sequencing in a study of cytomegalovirus exposure and HLA in healthy donors (dated by TCRdb to 2015 to 2018). At the level of the whole study: According to an earlier analysis of 587 of the donors, about 170 million T cells yielded roughly 110 million unique TCR beta sequences and around 300 Gb of sequence data. An early release covering roughly 580 HLA-typed donors comprised about 300 gigabases of sequencing data and roughly 85 million unique TCR sequences. Of the approximately 400 genotyped donors, 80% to 90% were placed in the genetic ancestry cluster associated with self-reported Caucasian donors. The study aimed to test whether cataloging public T cell receptors could reveal signatures of past pathogen exposure. The T cell repertoires of some 670 subjects were profiled by immunosequencing and related to cytomegalovirus serostatus. Besides the first cohort of roughly 640 subjects, a separate validation cohort made up of 120 or so different subjects was used. The study combined high-throughput TCR immunosequencing, statistical association of individual TCRs with disease status, and machine learning to predict cytomegalovirus infection status. In a later analysis, previously published TCR beta repertoires from 666 donors were re-analyzed and high-resolution HLA genotyping was added so that TCR occurrence patterns could be studied. The later analysis used no new phenotypic data to find candidate immune exposures, relying instead on TCR beta sequences and their occurrence across donors. An earlier analysis of 587 of the donors used high-throughput TCR beta sequencing to judge whether each TCR beta V gene segment behaved as functional or pseudogenic. Donor age, sex, ethnicity and CMV serostatus were compiled alongside the repertoire data. Genome-wide SNP genotypes for about 55% of the roughly 670 donors were used in a later genetic analysis, which treated that subset as a discovery cohort. All discovery cohort repertoires had been generated using a single sequencing platform. HLA typing covered class I and class II loci at four-digit resolution. Typing coverage varied by locus: roughly 629-630 donors for A, B, C, DRB1 and DQB1; roughly 520 for DQA1; more than 600 for DPA1; 450 to 480 for DPB1. Roughly 5 DR-DQ haplotypes were handled as single units for association and clustering, since linkage in the cohort was strong. Across some 400 genotyped donors of the cohort, an average of about 200,000 unique TCR beta nucleotide sequences per donor were sequenced, and 15% to 20% of those sequences were non-productive. Results and caveats for the whole study, not just this receptor: In an earlier analysis of around 500 of the donors, most TCR beta V segments appeared in productive rearrangements about 87% or about 30% of the time, broadly matching IMGT annotations. A further reported finding was that TCR beta sequences accurately predicted the HLA-A and HLA-B alleles for most subjects in the first cohort. The authors suggested that the approach could potentially be extended to other disease states and immunological phenotypes. In vitro tests confirmed that three of the cytomegalovirus-associated TCR beta chains recognize cytomegalovirus antigens. Correlated functional status among segregating V segments might be attributable to linkage disequilibrium, but an unknown experimental factor could not be ruled out. Because HLA typing was unavailable for some donors at each locus, only the typed subset was used in association tests. Compared with equally common non-associated chains, HLA-associated TCR beta chains in a later analysis were more clonally expanded and had lower generation probabilities. Because counts were too low, 15 to 20 rarely observed V segments, including chromosome 9 orphons, were excluded from the earlier analysis of 587 of the donors. In the study, some 160 TCR beta chains were listed as associated with cytomegalovirus. A cluster of highly shared sequence variants was judged likely to be a technical artifact of the sequencing pipeline. In a later analysis, TCR association rates were found to vary across HLA loci, with the most associated TCRs seen for DRB1 alleles and the fewest for HLA-C alleles. Most TCR sequences were observed very rarely across donors, whereas some public TCRs were present in many individuals. According to a later genetic analysis, donors in an Asian-associated ancestry cluster had fewer N-insertions in productive TCRs than the approximately 630-donor mean. Several of the top co-occurrence clusters appeared to be linked to parvovirus B19, influenza, CMV and Epstein-Barr virus, according to a later analysis. Sequencing depth was assumed to be roughly uniform across donors in the presence/absence analyses, though that assumption may not hold. The classifier was reported to diagnose cytomegalovirus status with high specificity and sensitivity in both the original cohort and the validation cohort. An association between a missense DCLRE1C variant and V-gene and J-gene trimming of TCR beta chains was found in a later genetic analysis and replicated in an independent cohort. Immune exposure information for the cohort was limited to CMV serostatus. In this cohort, only TCR beta chains were sequenced, and detectable features were limited by the absence of alpha or paired-chain data. Strong co-occurrence of HLA alleles, especially DR and DQ, made assigning TCR associations to individual alleles difficult. In a later analysis, more than 15,000 TCR beta sequences were associated with specific HLA alleles at a false discovery rate of 0.05. The 87-base-pair reads could not distinguish some IMGT-functional V segments, including TRBV6-2 and TRBV6-3, so those segments were excluded. According to a later analysis, most CMV-associated TCR beta chains appeared to be HLA-restricted, and the HLA associations seemed to be driven largely by CMV exposure.

From V the trimming removes 1 base and from J it removes 0 bases, while the gene matches leave 15 bases of the junction unaccounted for. The germline V gene (reference sequence) supplies CDR1 LNHDA and CDR2 SQIVND. Counted from cysteine to phenylalanine, this CDR3 has 20 amino acids. The only DNA kept is the CDR3, 60 bases in frame from the first base. The cohort consisted of fewer than 700 healthy bone marrow donors. At the time of sampling, every cohort member was nominally healthy, though immune exposures that went unrecorded were likely present. The donor tested CMV seronegative and was one of the 352 seronegative cohort members. A peripheral blood sample was provided by each donor, and peripheral blood mononuclear cells were used for TCR beta sequencing. The Qiagen DNeasy Blood Extraction Kit was used to extract genomic DNA from the blood cell samples. Receptor libraries were prepared by the immunoSEQ multiplex PCR assay. The multiplex PCR relied on a mix of 60 forward primers for TCR Vbeta segments and 13 reverse primers for TCR Jbeta segments. A multiplex PCR assay on genomic DNA amplified the CDR3 region of rearranged TCR beta genes. The amplified TCR beta libraries were sequenced on the Illumina HiSeq System as 87-base-pair reads. The paper's processing steps were these. A later analysis counted 75 million to 100 million unique TCR beta chains across the 640 or so repertoires, and some 11 million of these chains were shared by at least two donors. A nearest-neighbor algorithm error-corrected the raw reads and collapsed the reads into unique sequences, merging closely related sequences to remove PCR and sequencing errors. V, D and J gene segments were assigned by aligning CDR3 sequences to IMGT reference sequences. For a sequence to be retained, a match of at least six nucleotides to both a V gene segment and a J gene segment was required. Rearrangements were classified as productive when the CDR3 lacked stop codons and remained in frame with V and J, and all other rearrangements were classified as non-productive. Following IMGT convention, CDR3 was defined as the stretch from the second conserved V-encoded cysteine up to the conserved J-encoded phenylalanine. Sequences without an unambiguous match to a single V gene segment were excluded from the earlier analysis of about 600 of the donors. An earlier analysis of almost 600 of the donors classified V segments as functional when productive rearrangements were above 56.7% and as segregating when the standard deviation between donors was above 5%. A statistical classification framework was built to diagnose cytomegalovirus status from the catalog of TCR beta chain sequences. V and J gene assignment, in a later analysis, came from comparing TCR nucleotide sequences with IMGT/GENE-DB human TR gene sequences. Using the TCRdist pipeline, a later analysis assigned CDR3 sequences along with most-parsimonious VDJ recombination scenarios. In a later analysis, each TCR beta chain was defined by its CDR3 amino acid sequence together with its V-gene family, and reads without a unique V-gene family were excluded. As a way to deal with suspected cross-contamination and a sequencing artifact, a later analysis dropped roughly 600 nucleotide sequences that were highly shared and had low generation probability. For each public chain, a later analysis derived a clonal expansion index from normalized ranks of inferred template counts within each repertoire. In a later analysis, generation probabilities were computed with a VDJ recombination model fitted to out-of-frame rearrangements, and the resulting probabilities were checked against IGoR. Hypergeometric tests were used in a later analysis to score TCR-TCR, TCR-HLA and TCR-CMV co-occurrence, with a repertoire-size bias correction applied to the TCR pairs. To estimate false discovery rates, a later analysis permuted the HLA or CMV assignments 20 times. In a later analysis, co-occurring TCRs were grouped with DBSCAN, and TCRdist sequence similarity was added when clustering was performed within HLA-allele-positive subsets. For co-occurrence clustering, repertoires with fewer than 30,000 or more than 120,000 public chains were excluded, along with several repertoires with anomalous nucleotide sharing. As stored in TCRdb, this immuneACCESS dataset retains in-frame rearrangements with V and J assigned. A fraction of the clones does not appear; measured against another copy, unresolved V genes explain less than half of the discrepancy, and the remainder lacks a known reason. V and J calls and clone size follow that table, whereas D and trimming were derived from the DNA. Here the sample has about 65,000 clones; 80% occur a single time. The biggest ten clones account for more than 4% of the sample.

Worth noting for this clone: Its antigen is still unknown. It has no much larger one-base neighbor in the sample; base qualities were not kept.

The source of this sequence is a woman aged 25 to 39 in good health and CMV-seronegative. The V gene is TRBV19 and the J gene is TRBJ1-2, and 9 junction bases match TRBD1. Sequenced sample: PBMCs. For the CDR3, the sequence is CASSIVLRPGQGVANYGYTF. The bases read TGTGCCAGTAGTATAGTCCTTCGGCCGGGACAGGGCGTAGCTAACTATGGCTACACCTTC.